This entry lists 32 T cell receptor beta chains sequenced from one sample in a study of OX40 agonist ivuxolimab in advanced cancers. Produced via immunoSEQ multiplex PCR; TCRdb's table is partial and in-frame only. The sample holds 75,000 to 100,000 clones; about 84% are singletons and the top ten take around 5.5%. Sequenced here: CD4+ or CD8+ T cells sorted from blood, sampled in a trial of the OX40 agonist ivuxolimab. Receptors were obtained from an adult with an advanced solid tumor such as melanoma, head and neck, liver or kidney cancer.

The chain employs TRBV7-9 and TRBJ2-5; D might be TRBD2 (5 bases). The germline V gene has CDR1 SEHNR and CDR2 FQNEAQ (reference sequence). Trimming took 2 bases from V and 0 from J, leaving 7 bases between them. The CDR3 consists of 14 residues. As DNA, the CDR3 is TGTGCCAGCAGCTTACCGGGGTACCAAGAGACCCAGTACTTC. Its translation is CASSLPGYQETQYF.

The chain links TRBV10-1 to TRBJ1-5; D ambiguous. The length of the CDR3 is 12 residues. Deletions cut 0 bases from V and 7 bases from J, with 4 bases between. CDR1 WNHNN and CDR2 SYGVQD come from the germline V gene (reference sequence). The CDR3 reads CASSESSQPQHF. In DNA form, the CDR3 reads TGCGCCAGCAGTGAGTCAAGCCAGCCCCAGCATTTT.

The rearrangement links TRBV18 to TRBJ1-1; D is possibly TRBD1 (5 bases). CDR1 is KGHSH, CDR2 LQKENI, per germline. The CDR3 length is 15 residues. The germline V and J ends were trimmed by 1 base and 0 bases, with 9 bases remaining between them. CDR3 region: CASSPQGTMNTEAFF. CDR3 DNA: TGTGCCAGCTCACCACAGGGGACGATGAACACTGAAGCTTTCTTT.

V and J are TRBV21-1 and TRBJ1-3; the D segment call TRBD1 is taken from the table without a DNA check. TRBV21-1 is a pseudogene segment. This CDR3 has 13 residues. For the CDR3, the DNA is TGTGCCAGCAGAGACAGATCTGGAAACACCATATATTTT. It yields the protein CASRDRSGNTIYF.

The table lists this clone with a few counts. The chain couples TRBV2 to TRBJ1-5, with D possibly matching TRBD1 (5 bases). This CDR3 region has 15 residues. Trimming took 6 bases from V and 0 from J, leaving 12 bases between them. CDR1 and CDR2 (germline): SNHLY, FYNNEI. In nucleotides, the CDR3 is TGTGCCAGCAGCGCAGGGTCTCTTAGCAATCAGCCCCAGCATTTT. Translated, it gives CASSAGSLSNQPQHF.

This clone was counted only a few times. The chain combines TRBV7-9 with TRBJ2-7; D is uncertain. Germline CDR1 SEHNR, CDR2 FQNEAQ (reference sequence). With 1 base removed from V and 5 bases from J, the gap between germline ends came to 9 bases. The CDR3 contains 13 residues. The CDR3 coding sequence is TGTGCCAGCAGCTTAGTGGACCGTGACGAGCAGTACTTC. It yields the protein CASSLVDRDEQYF. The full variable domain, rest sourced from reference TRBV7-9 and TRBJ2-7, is DTGVSQNPRHKITKRGQNVTFRCDPISEHNRLYWYRQTLGQGPEFLTYFQNEAQLEKSRLLSDRFSAERPKGSFSTLEIQRTEQGDSAMYLCASSLVDRDEQYFGPGTRLTVT.

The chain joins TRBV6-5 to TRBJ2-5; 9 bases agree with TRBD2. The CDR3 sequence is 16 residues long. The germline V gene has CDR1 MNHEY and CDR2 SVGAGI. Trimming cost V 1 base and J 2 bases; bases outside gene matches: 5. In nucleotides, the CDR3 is TGTGCCAGCAGTTACTTCGGGACTAGCCGGCAAGAGACCCAGTACTTC. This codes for CASSYFGTSRQETQYF.

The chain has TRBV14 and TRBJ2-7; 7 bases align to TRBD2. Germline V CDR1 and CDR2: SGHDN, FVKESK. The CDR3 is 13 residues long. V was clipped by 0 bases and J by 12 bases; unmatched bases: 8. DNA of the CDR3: TGTGCCAGCAGCCAAGATTTTGGCGGGAGATCGTACTTC. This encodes CASSQDFGGRSYF.

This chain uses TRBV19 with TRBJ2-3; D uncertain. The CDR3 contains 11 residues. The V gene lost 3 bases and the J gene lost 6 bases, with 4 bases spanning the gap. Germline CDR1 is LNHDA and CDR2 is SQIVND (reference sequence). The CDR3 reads CASSMVDTQYF. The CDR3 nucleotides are TGTGCCAGTAGTATGGTGGATACGCAGTATTTT.

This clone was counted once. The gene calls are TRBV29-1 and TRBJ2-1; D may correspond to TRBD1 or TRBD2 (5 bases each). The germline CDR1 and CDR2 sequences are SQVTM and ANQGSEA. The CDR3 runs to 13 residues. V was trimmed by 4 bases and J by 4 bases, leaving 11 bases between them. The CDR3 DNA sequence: TGCAGCGTTGTTTGGGGGTCTTACAATGAGCAGTTCTTC. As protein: CSVVWGSYNEQFF.

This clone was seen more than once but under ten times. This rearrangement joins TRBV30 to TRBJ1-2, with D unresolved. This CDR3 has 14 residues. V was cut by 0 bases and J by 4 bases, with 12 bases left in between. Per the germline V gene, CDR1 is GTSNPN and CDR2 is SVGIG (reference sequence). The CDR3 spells CAWSVKGGIYGYTF. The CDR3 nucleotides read TGTGCCTGGAGTGTCAAGGGAGGGATCTATGGCTACACCTTC. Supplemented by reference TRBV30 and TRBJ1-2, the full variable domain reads SQTIHQWPATLVQPVGSPLSLECTVEGTSNPNLYWYRQAAGRGLQLLFYSVGIGQISSEVPQNLSASRPQDRQFILSSKKLLLSDSGFYLCAWSVKGGIYGYTFGSGTRLTVV.

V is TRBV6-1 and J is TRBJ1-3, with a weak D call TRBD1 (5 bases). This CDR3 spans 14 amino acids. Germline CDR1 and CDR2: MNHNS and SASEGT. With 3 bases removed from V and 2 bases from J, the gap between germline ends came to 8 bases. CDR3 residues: CASSEGGPGNTIYF. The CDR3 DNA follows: TGTGCCAGCAGTGAGGGGGGACCTGGAAACACCATATATTTT.

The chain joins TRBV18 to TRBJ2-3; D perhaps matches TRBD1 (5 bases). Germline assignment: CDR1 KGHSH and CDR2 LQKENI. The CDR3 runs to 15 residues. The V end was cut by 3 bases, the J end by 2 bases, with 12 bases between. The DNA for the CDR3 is TGTGCCAGCTCACCCCCGGCAGGGAACACAGATACGCAGTATTTT. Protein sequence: CASSPPAGNTDTQYF.

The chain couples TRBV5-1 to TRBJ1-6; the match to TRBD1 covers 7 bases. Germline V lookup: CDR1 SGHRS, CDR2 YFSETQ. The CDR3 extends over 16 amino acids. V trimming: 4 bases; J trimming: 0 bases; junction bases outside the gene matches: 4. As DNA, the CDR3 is TGCGCCAGCAGCCAGGGACAGAGCTCCTATAATTCACCCCTCCACTTT. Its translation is CASSQGQSSYNSPLHF.

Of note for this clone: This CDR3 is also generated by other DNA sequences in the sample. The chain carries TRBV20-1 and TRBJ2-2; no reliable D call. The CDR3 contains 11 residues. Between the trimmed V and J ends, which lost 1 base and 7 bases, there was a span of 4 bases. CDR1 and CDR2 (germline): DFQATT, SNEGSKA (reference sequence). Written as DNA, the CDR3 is TGCAGTGCTAGAGGGGTCGGGGAGCTGTTTTTT. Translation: CSARGVGELFF.

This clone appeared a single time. The CDR3 bases are TGCGCCAGCAGCAGGATCTGGACAGGGGGCAGTTCGGGCACCGGGGAGCTGTTTTTT. The encoded protein is CASSRIWTGGSSGTGELFF. The chain is built from TRBV5-1 and TRBJ2-2; 11 positions match TRBD1. Germline-derived CDR1 and CDR2 are SGHRS and YFSETQ. With V trimmed by 4 bases and J by 4 bases, 15 bases remained unmatched. The CDR3 is made up of 19 amino acids.

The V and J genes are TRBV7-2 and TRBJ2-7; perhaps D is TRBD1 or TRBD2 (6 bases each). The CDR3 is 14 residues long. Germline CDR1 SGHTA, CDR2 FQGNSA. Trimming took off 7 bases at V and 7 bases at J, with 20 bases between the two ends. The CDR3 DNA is TGTGCCAGCACCCCTAGGGGGGCAGGGTTGGAGCAGTACTTC. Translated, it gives CASTPRGAGLEQYF.

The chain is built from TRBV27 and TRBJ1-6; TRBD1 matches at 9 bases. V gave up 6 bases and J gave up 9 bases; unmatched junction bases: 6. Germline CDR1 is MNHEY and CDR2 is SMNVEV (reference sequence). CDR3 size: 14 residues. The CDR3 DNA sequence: TGTGCCAGCAGCCCGGGACAGGGAACTTCACCCCTCCACTTT. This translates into CASSPGQGTSPLHF.

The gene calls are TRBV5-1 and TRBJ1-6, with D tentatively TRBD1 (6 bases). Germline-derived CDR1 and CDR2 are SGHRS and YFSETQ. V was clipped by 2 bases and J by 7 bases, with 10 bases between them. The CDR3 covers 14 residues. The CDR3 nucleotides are TGCGCCAGCAGCTTAGACCAGGGGAATTCACCCCTCCACTTT. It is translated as CASSLDQGNSPLHF.

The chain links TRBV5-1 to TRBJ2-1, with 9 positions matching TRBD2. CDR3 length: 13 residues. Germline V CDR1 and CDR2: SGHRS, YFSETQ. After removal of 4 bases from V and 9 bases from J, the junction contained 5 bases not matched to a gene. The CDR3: CASSSGTSPEQFF. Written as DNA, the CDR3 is TGCGCCAGCAGCAGCGGGACTAGCCCTGAGCAGTTCTTC.

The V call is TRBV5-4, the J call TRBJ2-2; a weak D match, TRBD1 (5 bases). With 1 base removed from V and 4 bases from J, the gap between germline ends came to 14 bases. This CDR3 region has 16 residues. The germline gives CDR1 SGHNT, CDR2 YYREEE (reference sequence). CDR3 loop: CASSLLGRDLTGELFF. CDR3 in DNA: TGTGCCAGCAGCTTGTTGGGCAGGGATCTCACCGGGGAGCTGTTTTTT.

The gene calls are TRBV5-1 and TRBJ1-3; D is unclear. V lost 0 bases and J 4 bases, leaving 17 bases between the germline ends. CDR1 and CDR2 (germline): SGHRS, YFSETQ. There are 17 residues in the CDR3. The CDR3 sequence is CASSLEPAGSPGNTIYF. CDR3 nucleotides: TGCGCCAGCAGCTTGGAGCCCGCAGGATCGCCCGGAAACACCATATATTTT.

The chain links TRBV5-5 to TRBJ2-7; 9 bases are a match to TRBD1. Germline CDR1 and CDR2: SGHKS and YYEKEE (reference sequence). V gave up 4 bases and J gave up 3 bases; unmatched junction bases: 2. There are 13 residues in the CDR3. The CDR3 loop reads CASSAGQGYEQYF. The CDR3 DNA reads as TGTGCCAGCAGCGCGGGACAGGGCTACGAGCAGTACTTC. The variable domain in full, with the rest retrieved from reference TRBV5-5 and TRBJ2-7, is DAGVTQSPTHLIKTRGQQVTLRCSPISGHKSVSWYQQVLGQGPQFIFQYYEKEERGRGNFPDRFSARQFPNYSSELNVNALLLGDSALYLCASSAGQGYEQYFGPGTRLTVT.

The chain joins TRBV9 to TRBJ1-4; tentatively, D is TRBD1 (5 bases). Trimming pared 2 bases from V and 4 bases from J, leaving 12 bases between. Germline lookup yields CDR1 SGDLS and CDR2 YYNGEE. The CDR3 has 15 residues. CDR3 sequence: CASSVRGRSNEKLFF. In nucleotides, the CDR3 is TGTGCCAGCAGCGTTCGGGGCAGAAGTAATGAAAAACTGTTTTTT.

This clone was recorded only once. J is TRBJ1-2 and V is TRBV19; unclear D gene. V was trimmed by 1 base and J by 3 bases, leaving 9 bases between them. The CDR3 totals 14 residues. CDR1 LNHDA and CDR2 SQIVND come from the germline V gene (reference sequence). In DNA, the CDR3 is TGTGCCAGTAGTATAGGGGGTTTGGACTATGGCTACACCTTC. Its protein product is CASSIGGLDYGYTF.

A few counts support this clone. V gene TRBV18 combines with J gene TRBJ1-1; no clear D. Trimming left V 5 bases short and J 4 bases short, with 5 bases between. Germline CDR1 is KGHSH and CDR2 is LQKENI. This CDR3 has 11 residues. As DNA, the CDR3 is TGTGCCAGCTCAGGGGTCACTGAAGCTTTCTTT. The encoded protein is CASSGVTEAFF.

Written as DNA, the CDR3 is TGTGCCACTACCCTGGGCAGCCAAGAGACCCAGTACTTC. This codes for CATTLGSQETQYF. V usage is TRBV15 and J usage is TRBJ2-5; D unresolved. CDR1 and CDR2 (germline): LNHNV, YYDKDF (reference sequence). This CDR3 is 13 amino acids long. Trimming stripped 9 bases from V and 1 base from J, with 12 bases between.

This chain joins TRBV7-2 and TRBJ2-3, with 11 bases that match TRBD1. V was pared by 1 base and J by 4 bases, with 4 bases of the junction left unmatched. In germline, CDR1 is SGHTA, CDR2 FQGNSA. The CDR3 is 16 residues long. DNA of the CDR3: TGTGCCAGCAGCTTAGGGGACAGGGGGAGGCCAGATACGCAGTATTTT. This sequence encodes CASSLGDRGRPDTQYF.

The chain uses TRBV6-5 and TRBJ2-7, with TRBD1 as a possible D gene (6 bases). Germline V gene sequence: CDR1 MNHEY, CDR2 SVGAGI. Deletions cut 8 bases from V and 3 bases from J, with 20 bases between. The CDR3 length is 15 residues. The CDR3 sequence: CASSNLPGHLYEQYF. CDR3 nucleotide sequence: TGTGCCAGCTCCAACCTCCCGGGACACCTCTACGAGCAGTACTTC.

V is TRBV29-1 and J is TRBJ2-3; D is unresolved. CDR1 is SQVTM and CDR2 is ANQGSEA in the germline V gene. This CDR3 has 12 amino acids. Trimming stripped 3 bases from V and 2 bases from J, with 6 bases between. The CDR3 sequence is CSVEYSTDTQYF. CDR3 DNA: TGCAGCGTTGAGTATTCCACAGATACGCAGTATTTT.

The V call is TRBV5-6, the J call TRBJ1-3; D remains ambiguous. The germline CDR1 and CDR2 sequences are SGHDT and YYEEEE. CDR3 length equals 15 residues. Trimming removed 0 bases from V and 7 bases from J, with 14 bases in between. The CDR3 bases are TGTGCCAGCAGCTTGGCGGCAGTCAGTGCGAACACCATATATTTT. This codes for CASSLAAVSANTIYF.

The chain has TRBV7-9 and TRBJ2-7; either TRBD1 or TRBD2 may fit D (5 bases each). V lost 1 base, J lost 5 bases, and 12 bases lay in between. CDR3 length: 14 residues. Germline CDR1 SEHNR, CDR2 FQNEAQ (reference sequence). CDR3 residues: CASSLGGARNEQYF. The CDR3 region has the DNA TGTGCCAGCAGCTTAGGAGGGGCTAGGAACGAGCAGTACTTC. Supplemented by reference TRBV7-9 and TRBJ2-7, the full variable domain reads DTGVSQNPRHKITKRGQNVTFRCDPISEHNRLYWYRQTLGQGPEFLTYFQNEAQLEKSRLLSDRFSAERPKGSFSTLEIQRTEQGDSAMYLCASSLGGARNEQYFGPGTRLTVT.